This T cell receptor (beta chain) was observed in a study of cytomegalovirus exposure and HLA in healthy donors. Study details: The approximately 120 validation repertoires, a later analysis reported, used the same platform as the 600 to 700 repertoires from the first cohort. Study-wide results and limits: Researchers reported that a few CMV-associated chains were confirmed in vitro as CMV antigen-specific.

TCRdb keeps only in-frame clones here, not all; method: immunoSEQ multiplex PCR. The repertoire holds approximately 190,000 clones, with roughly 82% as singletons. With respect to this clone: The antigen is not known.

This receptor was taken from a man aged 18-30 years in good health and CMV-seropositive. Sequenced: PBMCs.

The CDR3 bases are TGTGCCAGCAGTTCGGGACAGGGGTTAAAACTGTTTTTT. Its protein is CASSSGQGLKLFF. The rearrangement uses TRBV5-4 and TRBJ1-4; 10 bases are a match to TRBD1. CDR3 length equals 13 residues. The germline V gene has CDR1 SGHNT and CDR2 YYREEE (reference sequence). V was pared by 5 bases and J by 10 bases, with 5 bases of the junction left unmatched.